The next 5 T cell receptor beta chains were all read from a single sample in a study of blood T cell repertoires in COVID-19. The protocol was immunoSEQ multiplex PCR, while the TCRdb copy is restricted to in-frame clones and leaves out a portion. The sample lists over 90,000 clones, approximately 80% occurring once. Input material: peripheral blood. The receptors derive from an elderly man with COVID-19, enrolled during active disease.

V usage is TRBV5-1 and J usage is TRBJ1-4; no firm D call. The CDR3 is 14 amino acids. The V end was cut by 7 bases, the J end by 1 base, with 11 bases between. Germline V lookup: CDR1 SGHRS, CDR2 YFSETQ. The CDR3 coding sequence is TGCGCCAGCCCCCCCATCCAAACTAATGAAAAACTGTTTTTT. Translated: CASPPIQTNEKLFF. Supplemented by reference TRBV5-1 and TRBJ1-4, the full variable domain reads KAGVTQTPRYLIKTRGQQVTLSCSPISGHRSVSWYQQTPGQGLQFLFEYFSETQRNKGNFPGRFSGRQFSNSRSEMNVSTLELGDSALYLCASPPIQTNEKLFFGSGTQLSVL.

The rearrangement joins TRBV27 to TRBJ2-1, with 8 bases fitting TRBD1. The CDR3 has 18 amino acids. Germline loops: CDR1 MNHEY, CDR2 SMNVEV (reference sequence). V was pared by 6 bases and J by 1 base, with 14 bases of the junction left unmatched. The DNA of the CDR3 is TGTGCCAGCAGGGTGGGACAGGTAACTCGGGGGTCCTACAATGAGCAGTTCTTC. It codes for CASRVGQVTRGSYNEQFF.

This chain uses TRBV28 with TRBJ1-1, with TRBD1 identical over 12 bases. The junction had 10 bases not matched to a gene; V was cut back by 7 bases and J by 1 base. CDR1 is MDHEN, CDR2 SYDVKM, per germline. The CDR3 length is 17 residues. CDR3 DNA: TGTGCCAGCAAGTCTTTCGGGACAGGGGGCAGGAACACTGAAGCTTTCTTT. It encodes CASKSFGTGGRNTEAFF.

Notes on this clone: This same CDR3 is encoded by further DNA sequences in the sample. J is TRBJ2-7 and V is TRBV2; 8 bases agree with TRBD1. After removal of 7 bases from V and 3 bases from J, the junction contained 5 bases not matched to a gene. Germline V CDR1 and CDR2: SNHLY, FYNNEI. The CDR3 covers 13 residues. CDR3 nucleotide sequence: TGTGCCAGCACCCGGGACAGGAACTACGAGCAGTACTTC. This translates into CASTRDRNYEQYF.

The V call is TRBV28, the J call TRBJ2-1; 8 bases agree with TRBD2. The germline V gene has CDR1 MDHEN and CDR2 SYDVKM. The trim removed 6 bases at V and 9 bases at J, leaving 13 bases unmatched. The CDR3 loop spans 15 amino acids. The CDR3 loop reads CASRPSGSRYGEQFF. In DNA, the CDR3 is TGTGCCAGCAGGCCAAGCGGGAGTAGGTACGGTGAGCAGTTCTTC.